The sequence of this T cell receptor (beta chain) was determined in a study of CD8 T cells in ankylosing spondylitis. The germline gives CDR1 DFQATT, CDR2 SNEGSKA (reference sequence). This CDR3 region has 16 residues. V lost 8 bases, J lost 0 bases, and 20 bases lay in between. Concerning this clonotype: Its antigen is unknown.

TCRdb re-called the 5' RACE reads through MiXCR, storing one row per CDR3 protein. In the table there are 400,000 or so distinct CDR3 sequences, approximately 26% of which are singletons. Broader study findings: For ankylosing spondylitis blood, a TCR beta motif of about 8 highly homologous variants appeared characteristic. Disease-associated clones were CD8+ and fairly uncommon in peripheral blood.

This chain uses TRBV20-1 with TRBJ2-1; D not resolved. Material: blood, either unsorted or a sorted T cell fraction (not recorded which). The source is a male donor with ankylosing spondylitis. CDR3 bases: TGCAGTTCCCCTCCCGCGACTGCCAGCTCCTACAATGAGCAGTTCTTC. As protein: CSSPPATASSYNEQFF.